These T cell receptor beta chains were read from a single sample in a study of shared clonotypes between healthy human individuals. Generated by immunoSEQ multiplex PCR, the TCRdb table keeps only in-frame clones and is missing some. In the table there are fewer than 650,000 clones, about three quarters of which are singletons. The specimen was PBMCs. All receptors derive from a woman aged 40 to 50 in good health. Some clones in this sample may be carry-over from other donors' samples. Each CDR3 is given with its conserved first and last residue. D genes are given only for firm matches. Expanded clones get a size class; other rows say once, few or many, or leave the size out.

V: TRBV7-6
J: TRBJ2-2
size: -
D: TRBD2
CDR3: CASSLGAGGPGTGELLF
DNA: TGTGCCAGCAGCTTAGGGGCGGGAGGGCCCGGCACCGGGGAGCTGCTTTTT

V: TRBV19
J: TRBJ1-1
size: -
D: -
CDR3: CASDSRGEAFF
DNA: TGTGCCAGTGATAGTCGGGGTGAAGCTTTCTTT

V: TRBV6-1
J: TRBJ2-7
size: few
D: -
CDR3: CASSDSRAGVYEQYF
DNA: TGTGCCAGCAGTGATTCTCGGGCAGGGGTCTACGAGCAGTACTTC

V: TRBV28
J: TRBJ1-4
size: -
D: -
CDR3: CASSGVYATNEKLFF
DNA: TGTGCCAGCAGCGGAGTCTATGCAACTAATGAAAAACTGTTTTTT

V: TRBV7-2
J: TRBJ2-7
size: -
D: TRBD1
CDR3: CASSPDRAYYEQYF
DNA: TGTGCCAGCAGCCCGGACAGGGCTTACTACGAGCAGTACTTC

V: TRBV5-4
J: TRBJ2-1
size: -
D: TRBD2
CDR3: CASSPGLVESNEQFF
DNA: TGTGCCAGCAGCCCCGGACTAGTTGAGAGTAATGAGCAGTTCTTC

V: TRBV28
J: TRBJ1-3
size: -
D: -
CDR3: CASSSPGGSSGNTIYF
DNA: TGTGCCAGCAGCTCACCAGGAGGGAGCTCTGGAAACACCATATATTTT

V: TRBV7-8
J: TRBJ2-7
size: -
D: -
CDR3: CASSRPSDYEQYF
DNA: TGTGCCAGCAGCCGCCCCTCCGACTACGAGCAGTACTTC

V: TRBV29-1
J: TRBJ2-3
size: -
D: -
CDR3: CSPDGTSTDTQYF
DNA: TGCAGCCCTGACGGCACTAGCACAGATACGCAGTATTTT

V: TRBV10-1
J: TRBJ2-2
size: -
D: -
CDR3: CASSDGNPSGELFF
DNA: TGCGCCAGCAGTGACGGGAACCCGTCCGGGGAGCTGTTTTTT

V: TRBV28
J: TRBJ2-4
size: -
D: TRBD2
CDR3: CASSFSGWGKNIQYF
DNA: TGTGCCAGCAGTTTTAGCGGGTGGGGCAAAAACATTCAGTACTTC

V: TRBV9
J: TRBJ2-2
size: -
D: -
CDR3: CASSARENTGELFF
DNA: TGTGCCAGCAGCGCGCGGGAGAACACCGGGGAGCTGTTTTTT

V: TRBV7-2
J: TRBJ2-2
size: -
D: -
CDR3: CASSPGRPTGELFF
DNA: TGTGCCAGCAGCCCAGGAAGGCCTACCGGGGAGCTGTTTTTT

V: TRBV27
J: TRBJ1-4
size: -
D: TRBD1
CDR3: CASSGRQGFGEKLFF
DNA: TGTGCCAGCAGTGGCAGACAGGGGTTCGGTGAAAAACTGTTTTTT

V: TRBV5-6
J: TRBJ2-5
size: once
D: TRBD2
CDR3: CASSSLRGGETQYF
DNA: TGTGCCAGCAGCTCCCTACGGGGGGGGGAGACCCAGTACTTC

V: TRBV7-9
J: TRBJ2-1
size: -
D: -
CDR3: CASSSSAGEQFF
DNA: TGTGCCAGCAGCTCTTCGGCGGGCGAGCAGTTCTTC

V: TRBV21-1
J: TRBJ2-3
size: -
D: -
CDR3: CASSPLRESLGDTQYF
DNA: TGTGCCAGCAGCCCCCTGAGGGAGAGTCTTGGGGATACGCAGTATTTT

V: TRBV30
J: TRBJ1-4
size: -
D: -
CDR3: CAFRRDYSTNEKLFF
DNA: TGTGCCTTCCGCAGGGACTACTCAACTAATGAAAAACTGTTTTTT

V: TRBV14
J: TRBJ2-5
size: -
D: -
CDR3: CASSQPGLETQYF
DNA: TGTGCCAGCAGCCAACCGGGACTAGAGACCCAGTACTTC

V: TRBV27
J: TRBJ2-6
size: once
D: -
CDR3: CASSLSWVSGANVLTF
DNA: TGTGCCAGCAGTTTATCGTGGGTCTCTGGGGCCAACGTCCTGACTTTC

V: TRBV19
J: TRBJ1-2
size: -
D: -
CDR3: CASSITGQSGGYTF
DNA: TGTGCCAGTAGTATAACCGGACAATCGGGAGGCTACACCTTC

V: TRBV19
J: TRBJ2-4
size: few
D: -
CDR3: CASSIRATGNKNIQYF
DNA: TGTGCCAGTAGTATTCGGGCGACAGGTAACAAAAACATTCAGTACTTC

V: TRBV25-1
J: TRBJ2-1
size: -
D: -
CDR3: CASSDSTTTANEQFF
DNA: TGTGCCAGCAGTGATTCGACTACCACAGCCAATGAGCAGTTCTTC

V: TRBV4-3
J: TRBJ2-1
size: -
D: TRBD2
CDR3: CASSQEGSGRNEQFF
DNA: TGCGCCAGCAGCCAAGAGGGAAGCGGGAGGAATGAGCAGTTCTTC

V: TRBV12-1
J: TRBJ2-7
size: -
D: -
CDR3: CASSLYRQHYEQYF
DNA: TGTGCCAGCAGCTTATACAGGCAACACTACGAGCAGTACTTC

V: TRBV2
J: TRBJ1-4
size: -
D: -
CDR3: CASSRGAPGQREKLFF
DNA: TGTGCCAGCAGTAGAGGGGCCCCGGGCCAACGGGAAAAACTGTTTTTT

V: TRBV2
J: TRBJ1-1
size: -
D: -
CDR3: CASSLQGNTEAFF
DNA: TGTGCCAGCAGTTTACAGGGAAACACTGAAGCTTTCTTT

V: TRBV5-6
J: TRBJ2-7
size: -
D: TRBD2
CDR3: CASSLEPSGYEQYF
DNA: TGTGCCAGCAGCTTGGAGCCTAGCGGCTACGAGCAGTACTTC

V: TRBV2
J: TRBJ2-6
size: -
D: -
CDR3: CASTDGGSGANVLTF
DNA: TGTGCCAGCACCGACGGTGGATCTGGGGCCAACGTCCTGACTTTC

V: TRBV7-3
J: TRBJ2-2
size: -
D: -
CDR3: CASSLGRGTDNTGELFF
DNA: TGTGCCAGCAGCTTGGGGCGAGGGACTGACAACACCGGGGAGCTGTTTTTT

V: TRBV10-3
J: TRBJ1-3
size: many
D: -
CDR3: CAIKQGSGNTIYF
DNA: TGTGCCATCAAACAGGGTTCTGGAAACACCATATATTTT

V: TRBV5-1
J: TRBJ2-2
size: -
D: TRBD2
CDR3: CASSLGRGWTGELFF
DNA: TGCGCCAGCAGCCTAGGGAGGGGATGGACCGGGGAGCTGTTTTTT

V: TRBV9
J: TRBJ2-3
size: -
D: TRBD1
CDR3: CASSYITGGSADTQYF
DNA: TGTGCCAGCAGCTACATAACAGGGGGCTCGGCAGATACGCAGTATTTT

V: TRBV28
J: TRBJ2-7
size: few
D: TRBD1
CDR3: CASSSPFSRQGTYEQYF
DNA: TGTGCCAGCAGTTCCCCATTTTCGAGACAGGGAACCTACGAGCAGTACTTC

V: TRBV28
J: TRBJ1-5
size: -
D: -
CDR3: CASSLSRNQPQHF
DNA: TGTGCCAGCAGTTTATCGCGCAATCAGCCCCAGCATTTT

V: TRBV7-9
J: TRBJ1-1
size: -
D: -
CDR3: CASSLMEATEAFF
DNA: TGTGCCAGCAGCCTGATGGAAGCCACTGAAGCTTTCTTT

V: TRBV28
J: TRBJ1-3
size: -
D: TRBD1
CDR3: CASRSSGTGAIGNTIYF
DNA: TGTGCCAGCAGATCCTCCGGGACAGGGGCTATTGGAAACACCATATATTTT

V: TRBV9
J: TRBJ2-1
size: -
D: TRBD2
CDR3: CASSVDGAGGYNEQFF
DNA: TGTGCCAGCAGCGTAGACGGAGCGGGAGGATACAATGAGCAGTTCTTC

V: TRBV5-5
J: TRBJ1-5
size: -
D: TRBD1
CDR3: CASSSGGGGVGQPQHF
DNA: TGTGCCAGCAGCTCCGGAGGGGGCGGCGTTGGTCAGCCCCAGCATTTT

V: TRBV5-1
J: TRBJ2-1
size: -
D: TRBD2
CDR3: CASSYGTSGYNEQFF
DNA: TGCGCCAGCAGCTACGGGACTAGCGGGTACAATGAGCAGTTCTTC

V: TRBV18
J: TRBJ2-1
size: -
D: TRBD1
CDR3: CASSPTGDNEQFF
DNA: TGTGCCAGCTCACCGACAGGGGACAATGAGCAGTTCTTC

V: TRBV27
J: TRBJ1-1
size: -
D: TRBD1
CDR3: CASSFRTGFDTEAFF
DNA: TGTGCCAGCAGTTTCCGGACAGGGTTCGACACTGAAGCTTTCTTT

V: TRBV11-2
J: TRBJ1-2
size: once
D: -
CDR3: CASSLSSANWGYTF
DNA: TGTGCCAGCAGCTTGAGTTCAGCTAATTGGGGCTACACCTTC

V: TRBV11-3
J: TRBJ2-5
size: -
D: TRBD1
CDR3: CASSPGQGQSLYQETQYF
DNA: TGTGCCAGCAGTCCAGGACAGGGGCAGTCCCTATACCAAGAGACCCAGTACTTC

V: TRBV5-1
J: TRBJ2-7
size: few
D: TRBD2
CDR3: CASRGTSGRSYEQYF
DNA: TGCGCCAGCAGGGGAACTAGCGGGAGGTCCTACGAGCAGTACTTC